The 27 T cell receptor beta chains presented below share a single source sample, sequenced in a study of T cells in localized non-small cell lung cancer. Repertoires were generated with immunoSEQ multiplex PCR, while TCRdb's copy carries only in-frame clones and drops some. The sample has fewer than 45,000 clones, about four fifths seen once. This material consisted of peripheral blood, taken before any cancer treatment. Receptors originate from a male donor aged 60 or older with stage III squamous cell lung carcinoma.

The chain combines TRBV5-1 with TRBJ1-1, with D hard to call. CDR1 is SGHRS and CDR2 is YFSETQ in the germline V gene. Trimming shortened V by 4 bases and J by 6 bases, and 10 bases separated the two germline ends. This CDR3 has 12 residues. This CDR3 is CASSADFSEAFF. The DNA for the CDR3 is TGCGCCAGCAGCGCGGACTTTTCTGAAGCTTTCTTT.

The CDR3 nucleotides read TGTGCCAGCAGTGTTCTCGCAGAACTTGGGGCCCAGTACTTC. It encodes CASSVLAELGAQYF. The chain recombines TRBV25-1 with TRBJ2-5, with D hard to call. The CDR3 is 14 amino acids. Germline V gives CDR1 MGHDK, CDR2 SYGVNS. Trimming pared 4 bases from V and 9 bases from J, leaving 18 bases between.

The chain employs TRBV19 and TRBJ2-7, with a weak D call TRBD1 (5 bases). The CDR3 is made up of 12 amino acids. Germline V CDR1 and CDR2: LNHDA, SQIVND (reference sequence). V lost 8 bases to trimming and J lost 2 bases, with 10 bases between them. CDR3 protein: CASGQGTYEQYF. CDR3 nucleotide sequence: TGTGCCAGTGGTCAGGGAACCTACGAGCAGTACTTC.

This clone was observed once. The chain combines TRBV7-8 with TRBJ2-7, with D tentatively TRBD2 (5 bases). Trimming removed 6 bases at V and 2 bases at J, with 8 bases between. Per germline, CDR1 SGHVS and CDR2 FQNEAQ. The CDR3 contains 12 residues. The CDR3 region has the DNA TGTGCCAGCAGTTACGGGACCTACGAGCAGTACTTC. It translates to CASSYGTYEQYF.

This rearrangement joins TRBV5-1 to TRBJ1-1, with 9 bases fitting TRBD1. Per the germline V gene, CDR1 is SGHRS and CDR2 is YFSETQ. The CDR3 spans 16 residues. V shed 4 bases and J 2 bases; nucleotides not matched to a gene: 9. CDR3 bases: TGCGCCAGCAGCGCCCCGGGGACAGGGCAAAACACTGAAGCTTTCTTT. Encoded protein: CASSAPGTGQNTEAFF.

The chain combines TRBV18 with TRBJ1-1; no definite D call. CDR1 is KGHSH and CDR2 is LQKENI in the germline V gene. CDR3 length: 14 amino acids. V lost 1 base and J 11 bases, leaving 17 bases between the germline ends. The CDR3: CASSPLDQDPGAFF. CDR3 nucleotide sequence: TGTGCCAGCTCACCACTTGACCAGGACCCCGGGGCTTTCTTT. Together with reference TRBV18 and TRBJ1-1, the CDR3 gives the full variable domain: NAGVMQNPRHLVRRRGQEARLRCSPMKGHSHVYWYRQLPEEGLKFMVYLQKENIIDESGMPKERFSAEFPKEGPSILRIQQVVRGDSAAYFCASSPLDQDPGAFFGQGTRLTVV.

This clone was found once. The V gene is TRBV5-1, the J gene TRBJ2-1; 11 nucleotides agree with TRBD1. The CDR3 spans 15 residues. Germline trimming cut 3 bases from V and 10 bases from J; bases unmatched to any gene: 9. Germline V gives CDR1 SGHRS, CDR2 YFSETQ. CDR3 sequence: CASSYRTGGNREQFF. The CDR3 DNA follows: TGCGCCAGCAGCTATAGGACAGGGGGCAATCGGGAGCAGTTCTTC. Based on the CDR3 plus reference TRBV5-1 and TRBJ2-1, the full variable domain is KAGVTQTPRYLIKTRGQQVTLSCSPISGHRSVSWYQQTPGQGLQFLFEYFSETQRNKGNFPGRFSGRQFSNSRSEMNVSTLELGDSALYLCASSYRTGGNREQFFGPGTRLTVL.

The rearrangement links TRBV9 to TRBJ2-7; D might be TRBD1 (5 bases). The CDR3 runs 12 residues. Germline V CDR1 and CDR2: SGDLS, YYNGEE. V shed 3 bases and J shed 6 bases, with 10 bases lying between them. CDR3 sequence reads: CASSEIQGEQYF. The CDR3 region has the DNA TGTGCCAGCAGCGAGATTCAGGGCGAGCAGTACTTC.

CDR3 protein: CAIRGPGQGPNEQFF. For the CDR3, the DNA is TGTGCCATCAGGGGACCGGGACAGGGTCCCAATGAGCAGTTCTTC. The V gene is TRBV10-3, the J gene TRBJ2-1, with 9 nucleotides matching TRBD1. The ends lost 6 bases at V and 6 bases at J; junction bases unmatched: 9. Germline V lookup: CDR1 ENHRY, CDR2 SYGVKD. The CDR3 is 15 amino acids.

This clone appeared a few times. This chain connects TRBV6-1 to TRBJ1-6, with no clear D. V was cut by 5 bases and J by 8 bases, with 10 bases left in between. The CDR3 is 13 amino acids. The germline gives CDR1 MNHNS, CDR2 SASEGT. The CDR3 region is CASSHTRDSPLHF. The CDR3 DNA reads TGTGCCAGCAGTCATACAAGGGATTCACCCCTCCACTTT.

This chain uses TRBV29-1 with TRBJ1-2, with D perhaps matching TRBD1 (5 bases). V dropped 0 bases and J dropped 4 bases, with 9 bases sitting between them. Germline V CDR1 and CDR2: SQVTM, ANQGSEA. The CDR3 length is 13 residues. CDR3 in amino acids: CSVEENRSYGYTF. The CDR3 DNA follows: TGCAGCGTTGAAGAGAACAGGAGCTATGGCTACACCTTC.

V gene TRBV12-5 combines with J gene TRBJ1-5; possibly TRBD1 for D (6 bases). CDR3 length: 14 residues. The germline V and J ends were trimmed by 1 base and 7 bases, with 11 bases remaining between them. In germline, CDR1 is LGHNT, CDR2 FRNRAP. CDR3 protein: CASGLGNRVQPQHF. The CDR3 DNA follows: TGTGCTAGTGGTTTGGGGAACAGGGTGCAGCCCCAGCATTTT.

The V call is TRBV30, the J call TRBJ2-5; D may match TRBD1 or TRBD2 (5 bases each). Germline V gene data show CDR1 as GTSNPN and CDR2 as SVGIG (reference sequence). V was shortened by 4 bases and J by 7 bases, with 10 bases between the two germline ends. The CDR3 covers 11 residues. The CDR3 DNA is TGTGCCTGGACGGGGCCGTCGACCCAGTACTTC. It yields the protein CAWTGPSTQYF.

The chain couples TRBV18 to TRBJ1-4; 9 nucleotides align to TRBD1. This CDR3 spans 15 amino acids. J was trimmed by 6 bases and V by 2 bases; bases with no gene match: 4. Germline loops: CDR1 KGHSH, CDR2 LQKENI. CDR3 loop: CASSPGTGSYEKLFF. CDR3 nucleotide sequence: TGTGCCAGCTCACCAGGGACAGGGTCATATGAAAAACTGTTTTTT.

The V gene is TRBV19, the J gene TRBJ2-5; D possibly matches TRBD1 or TRBD2 (5 bases each). This CDR3 comprises 13 residues. Germline CDR1 reads LNHDA; CDR2 reads SQIVND (reference sequence). Trimming took off 5 bases at V and 1 base at J, with 8 bases between the two ends. The CDR3 here is CASSGGTQETQYF. In DNA form, the CDR3 reads TGTGCCAGTAGTGGGGGAACCCAAGAGACCCAGTACTTC. Using reference TRBV19 and TRBJ2-5 for the parts outside the CDR3, the full variable domain is DGGITQSPKYLFRKEGQNVTLSCEQNLNHDAMYWYRQDPGQGLRLIYYSQIVNDFQKGDIAEGYSVSREKKESFPLTVTSAQKNPTAFYLCASSGGTQETQYFGPGTRLLVL.

The J gene is TRBJ1-2, the V gene TRBV18; D gene unclear. The CDR3 has 14 residues. The germline CDR1 and CDR2 sequences are KGHSH and LQKENI. V was trimmed by 0 bases and J by 4 bases, leaving 9 bases between them. CDR3 in DNA: TGTGCCAGCTCACCACCGAATTACGGCTATGGCTACACCTTC. This translates into CASSPPNYGYGYTF.

The rearrangement joins TRBV27 to TRBJ1-2; D possibly corresponds to TRBD1 (5 bases). The CDR3 runs 17 residues. The V end was cut by 0 bases, the J end by 5 bases, with 19 bases between. CDR1 is MNHEY and CDR2 is SMNVEV in the germline V gene (reference sequence). The DNA of the CDR3 is TGTGCCAGCAGTTTATCTGTGAAAGCCCAAGGGGTTTATGGCTACACCTTC. The encoded protein is CASSLSVKAQGVYGYTF.

V gene TRBV5-6 combines with J gene TRBJ2-7, with 12 bases lining up with TRBD2. Germline CDR1 and CDR2: SGHDT and YYEEEE. There are 15 residues in the CDR3. J lost 1 base, V lost 4 bases, and 3 bases had no gene match. The CDR3 DNA reads as TGTGCCAGCAGCGTAGGACTAGCGGGGTCCTACGAGCAGTACTTC. Its translation: CASSVGLAGSYEQYF. Looking up the rest from reference TRBV5-6 and TRBJ2-7 gives the full variable domain: DAGVTQSPTHLIKTRGQQVTLRCSPKSGHDTVSWYQQALGQGPQFIFQYYEEEERQRGNFPDRFSGHQFPNYSSELNVNALLLGDSALYLCASSVGLAGSYEQYFGPGTRLTVT.

The chain employs TRBV29-1 and TRBJ2-3; the D gene is possibly TRBD2 (5 bases). This CDR3 has 13 amino acids. Germline CDR1 is SQVTM and CDR2 is ANQGSEA. V lost 8 bases, J lost 0 bases, and 12 bases lay in between. CDR3 sequence: CSSDGMSTDTQYF. CDR3 DNA: TGCAGCTCGGACGGGATGAGCACAGATACGCAGTATTTT.

The gene calls are TRBV7-8 and TRBJ1-5; D remains unclear. The CDR3 is 15 amino acids. Per the germline V gene, CDR1 is SGHVS and CDR2 is FQNEAQ. V was pared by 3 bases and J by 3 bases, with 12 bases between. In DNA, the CDR3 is TGTGCCAGCAGCTTGGACCTCCAACCCAATCAGCCCCAGCATTTT. It yields the protein CASSLDLQPNQPQHF. Looking up the rest from reference TRBV7-8 and TRBJ1-5 gives the full variable domain: GAGVSQSPRYKVAKRGQDVALRCDPISGHVSLFWYQQALGQGPEFLTYFQNEAQLDKSGLPSDRFFAERPEGSVSTLKIQRTQQEDSAVYLCASSLDLQPNQPQHFGDGTRLSIL.

V is TRBV19 and J is TRBJ1-3, with unresolved D. Deletions cut 8 bases from V and 7 bases from J, with 18 bases between. The CDR3 extends over 14 amino acids. CDR1 and CDR2 from the germline V gene are LNHDA and SQIVND (reference sequence). The DNA for the CDR3 is TGTGCCAGTTCACCGGCCGGCGGGTCGAACACCATATATTTT. This codes for CASSPAGGSNTIYF.

The chain combines TRBV9 with TRBJ1-3, with TRBD1 identical over 9 bases. The V gene's germline CDR1 is SGDLS and CDR2 YYNGEE. The CDR3 totals 14 residues. Trimming cost V 4 bases and J 5 bases; bases outside gene matches: 4. This CDR3 reads CASSPGQGRNTIYF. The CDR3 DNA follows: TGTGCCAGCAGCCCCGGACAGGGGCGAAACACCATATATTTT.

This clone was observed a few times. The genes are TRBV29-1 and TRBJ1-3, with unresolved D. V lost 5 bases to trimming and J lost 0 bases, with 5 bases between them. Germline V gives CDR1 SQVTM, CDR2 ANQGSEA. This CDR3 contains 12 residues. The CDR3 nucleotides are TGCAGCGTTAGGCGCTCTGGAAACACCATATATTTT. Its protein is CSVRRSGNTIYF.

The chain recombines TRBV6-1 with TRBJ1-1; D gene uncertain. Trimming stripped 3 bases from V and 5 bases from J, with 7 bases between. Per germline, CDR1 MNHNS and CDR2 SASEGT. CDR3 length equals 12 residues. The DNA of the CDR3 is TGTGCCAGCAGTGACGGTTGGACTGAAGCTTTCTTT. Its protein is CASSDGWTEAFF.

CDR3 residues: CASERESTDTQYF. DNA of the CDR3: TGTGCCAGCGAGCGGGAAAGCACAGATACGCAGTATTTT. The chain carries TRBV6-1 and TRBJ2-3; 7 nucleotides align to TRBD2. This CDR3 region has 13 residues. J gave up 0 bases and V 8 bases, and 2 bases lay outside the gene matches. Germline V gene data show CDR1 as MNHNS and CDR2 as SASEGT.

The chain carries TRBV19 and TRBJ2-7, with 9 bases aligning to TRBD1. This CDR3 comprises 14 residues. The V segment lost 5 bases and the J segment 4 bases; nucleotides outside the gene matches: 6. Germline CDR1 reads LNHDA; CDR2 reads SQIVND (reference sequence). CDR3 sequence reads: CASSPGQGVYEQYF. The CDR3 bases are TGTGCCAGTAGTCCGGGACAGGGAGTTTACGAGCAGTACTTC.

The gene calls are TRBV11-2 and TRBJ2-1; 8 bases fit TRBD1. Looked up from germline, CDR1 is SGHAT and CDR2 is FQNNGV. V lost 3 bases and J lost 4; bases outside the gene matches: 2. The CDR3 is made up of 14 amino acids. The CDR3 DNA is TGTGCCAGCAGCTTCGACAGGGGATACAATGAGCAGTTCTTC. It specifies CASSFDRGYNEQFF.